What follows are 18 T cell receptor beta chains derived from one specimen sequenced in a study of blood T cell repertoires in COVID-19. Some clones are missing from TCRdb's copy, which holds only in-frame ones; the method was immunoSEQ multiplex PCR. The top ten clones hold around 3.9% of a sample with 52,000 or so clones, over 90% of them seen once. The sequenced sample consisted of peripheral blood. The receptor source for this set is a man in his fifties with acute or convalescent COVID-19.

The chain combines TRBV4-3 with TRBJ2-7; a possible D gene is TRBD1 (6 bases). This CDR3 has 15 residues. Germline CDR1 is LGHNA and CDR2 is YSLEER. V was shortened by 0 bases and J by 3 bases, with 12 bases between the two germline ends. In nucleotides, the CDR3 is TGCGCCAGCAGCCAAGATTGGCAGGGGCACTACGAGCAGTACTTC. Translated: CASSQDWQGHYEQYF.

The chain employs TRBV7-8 and TRBJ2-4; the D gene is possibly TRBD2 (7 bases). V was trimmed by 0 bases and J by 1 base, leaving 19 bases between them. Per germline, CDR1 SGHVS and CDR2 FQNEAQ. The CDR3 sequence is 19 residues long. CDR3 sequence: CASSLARTRGSAAKNIQYF. DNA for the CDR3: TGTGCCAGCAGCTTAGCTAGGACTAGGGGGTCAGCGGCCAAAAACATTCAGTACTTC. Full variable domain (missing parts from reference TRBV7-8 and TRBJ2-4): GAGVSQSPRYKVAKRGQDVALRCDPISGHVSLFWYQQALGQGPEFLTYFQNEAQLDKSGLPSDRFFAERPEGSVSTLKIQRTQQEDSAVYLCASSLARTRGSAAKNIQYFGAGTRLSVL.

The chain employs TRBV18 and TRBJ2-7; D gene unclear. This CDR3 is 12 amino acids long. The germline V gene has CDR1 KGHSH and CDR2 LQKENI. Deletions cut 2 bases from V and 6 bases from J, with 8 bases between. CDR3 nucleotides: TGTGCCAGCTCACCATTCTCGTCCGAGCAGTACTTC. Its translation is CASSPFSSEQYF.

The rearrangement uses TRBV19 and TRBJ2-3; maybe TRBD2 (5 bases). Trimming removed 6 bases at V and 5 bases at J, with 21 bases between. In germline, CDR1 is LNHDA, CDR2 SQIVND (reference sequence). CDR3 length equals 16 residues. CDR3 protein: CASRPMDLGSGDTQYF. In DNA form, the CDR3 reads TGTGCCAGTAGACCCATGGATCTAGGGAGCGGAGATACGCAGTATTTT.

The table lists this clone with a count of one. The DNA for the CDR3 is TGCAGCGTTGAGGGGGCCCTCTATGGCTACACCTTC. Translated, it gives CSVEGALYGYTF. The chain joins TRBV29-1 to TRBJ1-2, with D possibly matching TRBD1 (6 bases). With 3 bases removed from V and 4 bases from J, the gap between germline ends came to 9 bases. Per the germline V gene, CDR1 is SQVTM and CDR2 is ANQGSEA. The CDR3 consists of 12 residues.

This CDR3 is CASSLTTATEAFF. The CDR3 nucleotides are TGTGCCAGTAGCTTGACAACGGCCACTGAAGCTTTCTTT. The chain combines TRBV19 with TRBJ1-1; D remains unclear. The germline CDR1 and CDR2 sequences are LNHDA and SQIVND (reference sequence). The V and J ends lost 6 bases and 4 bases respectively, with 12 bases between them. The length of the CDR3 is 13 residues.

The V gene is TRBV18, the J gene TRBJ1-6, with a tentative D call TRBD1 (5 bases). The CDR3 sequence is 18 residues long. Germline CDR1 is KGHSH and CDR2 is LQKENI. The germline V and J ends were trimmed by 8 bases and 0 bases, with 20 bases remaining between them. The CDR3, as DNA: TGTGCCAGCCTCTACCCCGAGCAGGGACTCTCCTATAATTCACCCCTCCACTTT. This sequence encodes CASLYPEQGLSYNSPLHF.

CDR3: CASSREIQETQYF. CDR3 DNA sequence: TGTGCCAGCTCACGGGAGATACAAGAGACCCAGTACTTC. The V call is TRBV18, the J call TRBJ2-5; weak D call: TRBD2 (5 bases). Deletions cut 4 bases from V and 2 bases from J, with 8 bases between. Germline CDR1 reads KGHSH; CDR2 reads LQKENI. This CDR3 contains 13 residues.

The rearrangement uses TRBV18 and TRBJ2-5; D may be TRBD1 (6 bases). The V end lost 3 bases, the J end lost 5 bases, and 19 bases lay between the germline ends. Germline CDR1 KGHSH, CDR2 LQKENI. CDR3 length equals 16 residues. The CDR3 protein is CASSPRDQGFRETQYF. CDR3 in DNA: TGTGCCAGCTCACCGAGAGATCAGGGGTTTCGCGAGACCCAGTACTTC.

The rearrangement joins TRBV5-1 to TRBJ2-2; D is perhaps TRBD1 (5 bases). CDR3 length equals 14 residues. V was shortened by 3 bases and J by 1 base, with 7 bases between the two germline ends. Germline-derived CDR1 and CDR2 are SGHRS and YFSETQ. The CDR3 sequence is CASSWGGNTGELFF. CDR3 bases: TGCGCCAGCAGCTGGGGCGGGAACACCGGGGAGCTGTTTTTT.

V gene TRBV5-6 combines with J gene TRBJ1-1, with D perhaps matching TRBD1 (5 bases). The CDR3 is made up of 14 amino acids. Germline CDR1 reads SGHDT; CDR2 reads YYEEEE. With 0 bases removed from V and 3 bases from J, the gap between germline ends came to 9 bases. The CDR3 sequence: CASSLVGAYTEAFF. CDR3 nucleotides: TGTGCCAGCAGCTTGGTAGGGGCATACACTGAAGCTTTCTTT. The full variable domain, its missing parts supplied by reference TRBV5-6 and TRBJ1-1, is DAGVTQSPTHLIKTRGQQVTLRCSPKSGHDTVSWYQQALGQGPQFIFQYYEEEERQRGNFPDRFSGHQFPNYSSELNVNALLLGDSALYLCASSLVGAYTEAFFGQGTRLTVV.

This chain joins TRBV5-1 and TRBJ2-1; D might be TRBD1 (6 bases). Between the trimmed V and J ends, which lost 1 base and 6 bases, there was a span of 14 bases. Germline V gene lookup returns CDR1 SGHRS and CDR2 YFSETQ. This CDR3 contains 15 residues. CDR3 region: CASSLPPLGGNEQFF. The DNA of the CDR3 is TGCGCCAGCAGCTTGCCCCCATTAGGGGGCAATGAGCAGTTCTTC. The full variable domain, its missing parts supplied by reference TRBV5-1 and TRBJ2-1, is KAGVTQTPRYLIKTRGQQVTLSCSPISGHRSVSWYQQTPGQGLQFLFEYFSETQRNKGNFPGRFSGRQFSNSRSEMNVSTLELGDSALYLCASSLPPLGGNEQFFGPGTRLTVL.

This clone appeared a few times. CDR3 coding DNA: TGTGCCAGCAGCGGCAGGACAGGGGCCAAAAATTGGGAGACCCAGTACTTC. Translated: CASSGRTGAKNWETQYF. V gene TRBV7-9 combines with J gene TRBJ2-5; 9 positions agree with TRBD1. V dropped 5 bases and J dropped 5; count of bases not matched to a gene: 15. Germline V gene data show CDR1 as SEHNR and CDR2 as FQNEAQ (reference sequence). The CDR3 contains 17 residues.

This chain connects TRBV6-6 to TRBJ1-1; D gene unclear. The CDR3 contains 15 residues. Germline values: CDR1 MNHNY, CDR2 SVGAGI (reference sequence). V lost 2 bases and J 1 base, leaving 11 bases between the germline ends. The CDR3 DNA follows: TGTGCCAGCAGTTACCTCGTCGCGGGGAACACTGAAGCTTTCTTT. Its protein is CASSYLVAGNTEAFF.

The chain carries TRBV20-1 and TRBJ2-7; D perhaps matches TRBD2 (5 bases). This CDR3 spans 12 amino acids. CDR1 and CDR2 (germline): DFQATT, SNEGSKA (reference sequence). Trimming removed 3 bases from V and 5 bases from J, with 11 bases in between. The CDR3 sequence is CSASNLAHEQYF. The CDR3 coding sequence is TGCAGTGCTAGTAATCTAGCTCACGAGCAGTACTTC.

V gene TRBV19 combines with J gene TRBJ2-2, with D possibly TRBD2 on 5 matching bases. Germline V gene sequence: CDR1 LNHDA, CDR2 SQIVND (reference sequence). Trimming left V 8 bases short and J 0 bases short, with 10 bases between. This CDR3 region has 14 residues. The CDR3 nucleotides are TGTGCCAGTCACCGAGGGACGAACACCGGGGAGCTGTTTTTT. Residues: CASHRGTNTGELFF.

V gene TRBV5-1 combines with J gene TRBJ1-1, with D perhaps matching TRBD1 (5 bases). CDR3 length: 15 amino acids. Germline CDR1 reads SGHRS; CDR2 reads YFSETQ. With 0 bases removed from V and 5 bases from J, the gap between germline ends came to 14 bases. The CDR3: CASSLVTGPGTEAFF. In DNA form, the CDR3 reads TGCGCCAGCAGCTTGGTTACAGGACCGGGTACTGAAGCTTTCTTT.

The V and J genes are TRBV9 and TRBJ2-3, with D perhaps matching TRBD2 (6 bases). This CDR3 is 14 amino acids long. From germline, CDR1 is SGDLS and CDR2 YYNGEE. V lost 0 bases and J lost 4, with 9 bases in between. The CDR3 DNA reads as TGTGCCAGCAGCGTAGCGGGAGCCCCAGATACGCAGTATTTT. Protein product: CASSVAGAPDTQYF.